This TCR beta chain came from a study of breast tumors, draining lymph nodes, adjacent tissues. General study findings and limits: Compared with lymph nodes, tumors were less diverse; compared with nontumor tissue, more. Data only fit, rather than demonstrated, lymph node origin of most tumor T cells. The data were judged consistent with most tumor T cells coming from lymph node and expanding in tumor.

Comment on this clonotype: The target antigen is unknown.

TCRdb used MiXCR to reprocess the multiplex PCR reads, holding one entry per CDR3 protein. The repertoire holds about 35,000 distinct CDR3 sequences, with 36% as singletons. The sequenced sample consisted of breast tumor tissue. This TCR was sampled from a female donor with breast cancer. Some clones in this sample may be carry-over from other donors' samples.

CDR3 DNA: TGTGCCAGCAGTTTGAGTGGAACCTACGAGCAGTACTTC. It specifies CASSLSGTYEQYF. The rearrangement joins TRBV12-3 or TRBV12-4 to TRBJ2-7; D uncertain. The CDR3 has 13 amino acids. V was pared by 3 bases and J by 2 bases, with 8 bases between.